These 17 T cell receptor beta chains were sequenced from one sample in a study of blood T cell repertoires in COVID-19. Profiling relied on immunoSEQ multiplex PCR, and the TCRdb table lists in-frame clones only, not all of them. The table has 150,000 to 200,000 clones, about 85% seen once. The sample comprised peripheral blood. The source is a woman between 25 and 40 years old with active or convalescent COVID-19.

This clone was counted a few times. The rearrangement uses TRBV2 and TRBJ1-6, with TRBD1 as a possible D gene (6 bases). In germline, CDR1 is SNHLY, CDR2 FYNNEI. The germline V and J ends were trimmed by 2 bases and 5 bases, with 10 bases remaining between them. This CDR3 contains 15 residues. The CDR3 region has the DNA TGTGCCAGCAGTGAACAGGGGACCAATAATTCACCCCTCCACTTT. Amino acids: CASSEQGTNNSPLHF.

The chain employs TRBV27 and TRBJ1-5, with a tentative D call TRBD1 (6 bases). This CDR3 spans 15 amino acids. Trimming pared 3 bases from V and 2 bases from J, leaving 11 bases between. CDR1 MNHEY and CDR2 SMNVEV come from the germline V gene (reference sequence). The chain's CDR3 is CASSFLGGGNQPQHF. CDR3 bases: TGTGCCAGCAGTTTCCTAGGGGGGGGCAATCAGCCCCAGCATTTT.

In this sample, this clone turned up once. V is TRBV2 and J is TRBJ1-5, with TRBD1 as a possible D gene (5 bases). Trimming shortened V by 2 bases and J by 1 base, and 9 bases separated the two germline ends. Germline CDR1 is SNHLY and CDR2 is FYNNEI. The CDR3 covers 15 residues. The CDR3: CASSERGGSNQPQHF. CDR3 nucleotide sequence: TGTGCCAGCAGTGAACGGGGGGGGAGCAATCAGCCCCAGCATTTT.

The J gene is TRBJ2-1, the V gene TRBV7-2; 14 bases line up with TRBD2. Germline trimming cut 3 bases from V and 4 bases from J; bases unmatched to any gene: 5. The germline CDR1 and CDR2 sequences are SGHTA and FQGNSA. The CDR3 spans 17 residues. CDR3 amino acids: CASSFGLAGGGYNEQFF. The CDR3 DNA reads as TGTGCCAGCAGCTTTGGACTAGCGGGGGGTGGGTACAATGAGCAGTTCTTC.

The DNA of the CDR3 is TGTGCCAGCAGTTCAGACAGGGATGAAGCTTTCTTT. This codes for CASSSDRDEAFF. The rearrangement joins TRBV12-3 or TRBV12-4 to TRBJ1-1, with 7 bases matching TRBD1. V was clipped by 4 bases and J by 7 bases; unmatched bases: 3. This CDR3 spans 12 amino acids.

This chain joins TRBV19 and TRBJ1-1; 7 bases map to TRBD1. Unmatched junction bases numbered 7, after V lost 5 bases and J lost 1 base. This CDR3 comprises 15 residues. The germline gives CDR1 LNHDA, CDR2 SQIVND (reference sequence). CDR3 protein: CASSERGQPNTEAFF. In DNA form, the CDR3 reads TGTGCCAGTAGTGAAAGGGGACAGCCGAACACTGAAGCTTTCTTT.

The genes are TRBV19 and TRBJ2-2; D may be TRBD1 (5 bases). Deletions cut 5 bases from V and 5 bases from J, with 9 bases between. Germline loops: CDR1 LNHDA, CDR2 SQIVND (reference sequence). This CDR3 contains 13 residues. The CDR3 sequence: CASSSTETGELFF. The CDR3 DNA reads as TGTGCCAGTAGTTCGACAGAGACCGGGGAGCTGTTTTTT.

The chain uses TRBV3-1 (or the pseudogene TRBV3-2) and TRBJ2-5, with D uncertain. The germline CDR1 and CDR2 sequences are LGHDT and YNNKEL (reference sequence). With 5 bases removed from V and 7 bases from J, the gap between germline ends came to 8 bases. The CDR3 is 11 amino acids. This CDR3 reads CASSNTGTQYF. The CDR3 DNA reads TGTGCCAGCAGCAATACGGGGACCCAGTACTTC.

J is TRBJ1-5 and V is TRBV2, with 10 bases lining up with TRBD1. The CDR3 consists of 16 residues. CDR1 is SNHLY, CDR2 FYNNEI, per germline. The junction had 9 bases not matched to a gene; V was cut back by 4 bases and J by 6 bases. The CDR3 here is CASSAETGGAAQPQHF. In DNA form, the CDR3 reads TGTGCCAGCAGTGCCGAGACAGGGGGCGCGGCTCAGCCCCAGCATTTT.

V gene TRBV11-2 combines with J gene TRBJ2-1, with 14 positions matching TRBD2. In germline, CDR1 is SGHAT, CDR2 FQNNGV. The CDR3 is 15 residues long. Losses at the gene ends were 6 bases for V and 7 bases for J; bases not matched to a gene: 5. The CDR3 is CASRPTSGGANEQFF. Here the CDR3 DNA reads TGTGCCAGCAGGCCGACTAGCGGGGGGGCGAATGAGCAGTTCTTC.

The chain couples TRBV28 to TRBJ2-1, with TRBD2 matching 14 bases. Germline V gene data show CDR1 as MDHEN and CDR2 as SYDVKM. V lost 5 bases to trimming and J lost 7 bases; unmatched junction nucleotides: 10. This CDR3 is 17 amino acids long. CDR3 protein: CASSLPPGLAGENEQFF. In nucleotides, the CDR3 is TGTGCCAGCAGTCTCCCCCCGGGACTAGCGGGAGAAAATGAGCAGTTCTTC.

This clone appeared a single time. The CDR3 DNA reads TGTGCCAGCAGCTCTGATACAGGGGGCGATGGCTACACCTTC. It specifies CASSSDTGGDGYTF. This chain links TRBV11-3 with TRBJ1-2, with TRBD1 matching 9 bases. CDR1 and CDR2 (germline): SGHNT, YENEEA. The CDR3 is 14 amino acids. J gave up 6 bases and V 4 bases, and 6 bases lay outside the gene matches. Full variable domain (missing parts from reference TRBV11-3 and TRBJ1-2): EAGVVQSPRYKIIEKKQPVAFWCNPISGHNTLYWYLQNLGQGPELLIRYENEEAVDDSQLPKDRFSAERLKGVDSTLKIQPAELGDSAVYLCASSSDTGGDGYTFGSGTRLTVV.

The rearrangement links TRBV2 to TRBJ2-3, with 8 bases that match TRBD2. Germline trimming cut 7 bases from V and 5 bases from J; bases unmatched to any gene: 5. This CDR3 comprises 13 residues. Germline CDR1 is SNHLY and CDR2 is FYNNEI. The CDR3 sequence is CASKTSAGDTQYF. CDR3 DNA sequence: TGTGCCAGCAAGACTAGCGCCGGAGATACGCAGTATTTT.

The chain links TRBV10-3 to TRBJ1-1, with a weak D call TRBD1 (6 bases). Germline CDR1 ENHRY, CDR2 SYGVKD. This CDR3 comprises 15 residues. Trimming shortened V by 6 bases and J by 3 bases, and 17 bases separated the two germline ends. DNA for the CDR3: TGTGCCATCAGCTATCGACAGGTCCAGGACACTGAAGCTTTCTTT. This codes for CAISYRQVQDTEAFF.

This clone occurred once. The V and J genes are TRBV6-4 and TRBJ2-2; TRBD1 aligns across 8 bases. V lost 6 bases to trimming and J lost 0 bases; unmatched junction nucleotides: 6. The CDR3 spans 16 residues. The germline V gene has CDR1 MRHNA and CDR2 SNTAGT. The CDR3 sequence: CASSWTGLSNTGELFF. The DNA for the CDR3 is TGTGCCAGCAGCTGGACAGGGCTTTCGAACACCGGGGAGCTGTTTTTT.

The table lists this clone with a count of one. The chain joins TRBV5-6 to TRBJ2-5; TRBD1 matches 9 bases. CDR3 length: 15 amino acids. Germline CDR1 is SGHDT and CDR2 is YYEEEE. Trimming took 4 bases from V and 7 from J; bases not matched to a gene: 11. For the CDR3, the DNA is TGTGCCAGCAGCCATCGAGGACAGGGGAGCGGGACCCAGTACTTC. It translates to CASSHRGQGSGTQYF.

The chain joins TRBV29-1 to TRBJ2-5; TRBD2 matches at 8 bases. The trim removed 6 bases at V and 5 bases at J, leaving 8 bases unmatched. Per germline, CDR1 SQVTM and CDR2 ANQGSEA. CDR3 length: 13 amino acids. The CDR3 loop is CSVLAGGPETQYF. The CDR3 nucleotides read TGCAGCGTGCTTGCGGGGGGCCCGGAGACCCAGTACTTC.